This T cell receptor (beta chain) was sequenced in a study of Ad26.COV2.S vaccination and SARS-CoV-2 variants. Regarding treatment: some 20 received Ad26.COV2.S at low or high dose, single or two shots; about 5 received placebo; per-sample allocation not given. Material that was analyzed had been drawn on day 63 after the first vaccine or placebo injection. Findings of the study overall: Those who received the vaccine showed greater spike-specific TCR breadth than those given placebo. For non-spike TCRs, breadth in vaccine recipients resembled that in placebo recipients.

Clones were read by immunoSEQ multiplex PCR, and TCRdb kept only the in-frame ones, dropping some. In the table there are roughly 510,000 clones, around 88% of which are singletons. For this clone: No antigen is known for it.

CDR3 size: 12 residues. The germline V gene has CDR1 SNHLY and CDR2 FYNNEI. The ends were cut back, 6 bases at V and 8 bases at J, with 13 bases in the middle. Specimen: peripheral blood, collected in a trial of Ad26.COV2.S vaccine versus placebo. The receptor was derived from a person aged 18 to 59 who received the Ad26.COV2.S COVID-19 vaccine or a placebo. V is TRBV2 and J is TRBJ1-1; D possibly corresponds to TRBD1 (6 bases). CDR3 loop: CASRLMGAEAFF. The CDR3 coding sequence is TGTGCCAGCAGACTGATGGGGGCAGAAGCTTTCTTT.